This T cell receptor beta chain appears in the sequencing data of a study of human T cells and chemical hapten exposure. Study context: Small volume differences among pooled libraries mainly caused per-sample TCR yield variation.

The CDR3 is 18 amino acids. The germline V gene encodes CDR1 GTSNPN and CDR2 SVGIG (reference sequence). V shed 2 bases, J shed 2 bases, and the junction held 14 bases outside the gene matches. Study processing details: A typical sample had approximately 93,000 TCRs, with roughly 20,000 to 700,000 overall. TCRdb ran MiXCR on the RACE reads and lists one entry per CDR3 protein. TCRdb's processing, not the study's, gives the V and J calls here. Of 75,000 to 95,000 distinct CDR3 sequences in the sample, about 10% were seen once. Time point reported: patch test 2, 6 weeks after DPC sensitization. As to treatment: therapeutic diphenylcyclopropenone sensitization with weekly scalp DPC. Total RNA was isolated from whole blood that had not been fractionated.

The source was whole blood, collected in connection with sensitization to the hapten diphenylcyclopropenone (DPC). This receptor was taken from a middle-aged man with alopecia areata. Some clones in this sample may be carry-over from other donors' samples. The chain couples TRBV30 to TRBJ2-3, with TRBD2 matching 9 bases. The CDR3 sequence: CAWSLGAGGRGFTDTQYF. In DNA form, the CDR3 reads TGTGCCTGGAGTCTAGGAGCGGGAGGCCGAGGGTTCACAGATACGCAGTATTTT.